This T cell receptor beta chain was captured in a study of CD8 T cells in Susac syndrome. Notes on the study in general: The study recognized that the number of individuals in its TCR sequencing and HLA analysis was relatively small.

Points on this clonotype: The antigen is not known.

The T cells that were sequenced for TCR beta were CD8+ and CD4+ cells from blood. Isolation of CD8+ and CD4+ T cells was performed negatively, whereas enrichment of TEMRA cells was done by FACS. RNA was extracted with the RNeasy kit, and a quantity of about 0.45 to 1 ug was reverse transcribed using random hexamers. By means of immunoSEQ multiplex PCR, TCR beta CDR3 spanning 54 Vbeta and 13 Jbeta underwent amplification. TCRdb reprocessed the immunoSEQ multiplex PCR reads via MiXCR and lists one record per CDR3 protein. Counted here are 150,000 to 200,000 distinct CDR3 sequences, 90% to 95% occurring once; the ten biggest clones make up around 0.1%. What was sequenced was CD4+ T cells from PBMCs. The TCR originated in a human donor in good health.

The CDR3 spells CASSPGGQPTDTQYF. CDR3 coding DNA: TGTGCCAGCAGCCCAGGTGGGCAGCCCACAGATACGCAGTATTTT. The chain recombines TRBV7-3 with TRBJ2-3; D not resolved. Germline values: CDR1 SGHTA, CDR2 FQGTGA. V lost 5 bases, J lost 2 bases, and 14 bases lay in between. CDR3 length: 15 amino acids. Combining the CDR3 with reference TRBV7-3 and TRBJ2-3 gives the whole variable domain GAGVSQTPSNKVTEKGKYVELRCDPISGHTALYWYRQSLGQGPEFLIYFQGTGAADDSGLPNDRFFAVRPEGSVSTLKIQRTERGDSAVYLCASSPGGQPTDTQYFGPGTRLTVL.